This is a list of T cell receptor beta chains from one sample in a study of vaccination effects on CD4 cells after COVID-19. Measured with immunoSEQ multiplex PCR; TCRdb has only the in-frame clones, and not every one. There are over 80,000 clones in the sample; over 70% occur only once, and more than 1% lies in the top ten. These TCRs are of unknown antigen specificity. The sequences come from CD4+ T cells from PBMCs cultured with HCoV-OC43 spike peptides, collected after COVID-19 vaccination. These receptors all come from a human donor who received a COVID-19 vaccine. Both conserved end residues are part of each CDR3. Each record gives: V gene, J gene, clone size, D gene, CDR3 protein, CDR3 DNA. The D gene is left open where the match is weak. Size values are once, few and many counts, or a class for expanded clones, and some rows have none.

V: TRBV7-6
J: TRBJ1-4
size: NA
D: NA
CDR3: CASSPVRTTNEKLFF
DNA: TGTGCCAGCAGCCCCGTGAGGACTACTAATGAAAAACTGTTTTTT

V: TRBV7-2
J: TRBJ2-3
size: NA
D: TRBD2
CDR3: CASSATSGGAPDTQYF
DNA: TGTGCCAGCAGCGCCACTAGCGGGGGGGCTCCAGATACGCAGTATTTT

V: TRBV28
J: TRBJ1-2
size: NA
D: TRBD1
CDR3: CASRGQGAKGYGYTF
DNA: TGTGCCAGCAGGGGACAGGGGGCAAAGGGCTATGGCTACACCTTC

V: TRBV19
J: TRBJ2-5
size: NA
D: NA
CDR3: CASSFRGGETQYF
DNA: TGTGCCAGTAGTTTCAGGGGTGGAGAGACCCAGTACTTC

V: TRBV13
J: TRBJ2-6
size: NA
D: NA
CDR3: CASSLETTGANVLTF
DNA: TGTGCCAGCAGCTTAGAAACGACTGGGGCCAACGTCCTGACTTTC

V: TRBV27
J: TRBJ2-5
size: NA
D: TRBD2
CDR3: CASRTSGGWAQYF
DNA: TGTGCCAGCCGGACTAGCGGGGGGTGGGCCCAGTACTTC

V: TRBV9
J: TRBJ1-1
size: NA
D: NA
CDR3: CASSVVAGMDTEAFF
DNA: TGTGCCAGCAGCGTAGTAGCAGGAATGGACACTGAAGCTTTCTTT

V: TRBV7-2
J: TRBJ2-1
size: few
D: NA
CDR3: CASSSDVSSYNEQFF
DNA: TGTGCCAGCAGCTCGGACGTAAGCTCCTACAATGAGCAGTTCTTC

V: TRBV4-1
J: TRBJ2-1
size: NA
D: NA
CDR3: CASSHQLAANEQFF
DNA: TGCGCCAGCAGCCATCAACTAGCTGCGAATGAGCAGTTCTTC

V: TRBV20-1
J: TRBJ2-2
size: NA
D: NA
CDR3: CSASPRRATGELFF
DNA: TGCAGTGCTAGTCCCCGACGGGCAACCGGGGAGCTGTTTTTT

V: TRBV7-2
J: TRBJ2-5
size: NA
D: TRBD2
CDR3: CASSPWTSGGRETQYF
DNA: TGTGCCAGCAGCCCCTGGACTAGCGGGGGGCGGGAGACCCAGTACTTC

V: TRBV18
J: TRBJ2-1
size: few
D: NA
CDR3: CASSPRLENNEQFF
DNA: TGTGCCAGCTCACCACGACTAGAAAACAATGAGCAGTTCTTC

V: TRBV6-5
J: TRBJ2-2
size: NA
D: TRBD1
CDR3: CASRVQGAIGELFF
DNA: TGTGCCAGCAGAGTACAGGGGGCGATCGGGGAGCTGTTTTTT

V: TRBV24-1
J: TRBJ1-5
size: NA
D: NA
CDR3: CATSTSNQPQHF
DNA: TGTGCCACCAGTACTAGCAATCAGCCCCAGCATTTT

V: TRBV5-6
J: TRBJ2-3
size: NA
D: NA
CDR3: CASSLKGGGRLAHTDTQYF
DNA: TGTGCCAGCAGCTTGAAAGGAGGAGGGCGGCTAGCACACACAGATACGCAGTATTTT

V: TRBV6-6
J: TRBJ1-2
size: NA
D: TRBD1
CDR3: CASKFSTGGGYTF
DNA: TGTGCCAGCAAATTCTCAACAGGGGGAGGCTACACCTTC

V: TRBV6-1
J: TRBJ2-6
size: NA
D: NA
CDR3: CASSERGQASNSGANVLTF
DNA: TGTGCCAGCAGTGAAAGAGGGCAGGCATCGAACTCTGGGGCCAACGTCCTGACTTTC

V: TRBV19
J: TRBJ1-2
size: NA
D: TRBD1
CDR3: CASHPRPGQGVYGYTF
DNA: TGTGCCAGTCACCCCCGGCCGGGACAGGGGGTCTATGGCTACACCTTC

V: TRBV27
J: TRBJ2-3
size: NA
D: NA
CDR3: CASSPTSVTDTQYF
DNA: TGTGCCAGCAGCCCGACAAGTGTGACAGATACGCAGTATTTT

V: TRBV19
J: TRBJ1-4
size: NA
D: NA
CDR3: CASSMWQTNEKLFF
DNA: TGTGCCAGTAGTATGTGGCAGACCAATGAAAAACTGTTTTTT

V: TRBV5-1
J: TRBJ1-2
size: NA
D: NA
CDR3: CASSQPTGGNYGYTF
DNA: TGCGCCAGCAGCCAACCCACCGGGGGTAACTATGGCTACACCTTC

V: TRBV30
J: TRBJ2-5
size: NA
D: NA
CDR3: CAWSPGTRETQYF
DNA: TGTGCCTGGAGTCCCGGGACACGGGAGACCCAGTACTTC

V: TRBV28
J: TRBJ2-5
size: NA
D: NA
CDR3: CASSPVGGGWTQYF
DNA: TGTGCCAGCAGCCCGGTGGGAGGGGGGTGGACCCAGTACTTC

V: TRBV5-1
J: TRBJ1-4
size: NA
D: NA
CDR3: CASSLVPGPKNEKLFF
DNA: TGCGCCAGCAGCTTGGTTCCGGGACCGAAAAATGAAAAACTGTTTTTT

V: TRBV5-1
J: TRBJ1-4
size: NA
D: TRBD1
CDR3: CASSPTGQVISEKLFF
DNA: TGCGCCAGCAGCCCGACCGGACAGGTGATTAGTGAAAAACTGTTTTTT

V: TRBV2
J: TRBJ1-2
size: NA
D: NA
CDR3: CASSRGDGFNYGYTF
DNA: TGTGCCAGCAGTCGAGGCGACGGGTTTAACTATGGCTACACCTTC

V: TRBV10-1
J: TRBJ2-1
size: NA
D: NA
CDR3: CASSGLKAGSYNEQFF
DNA: TGCGCCAGCAGTGGACTTAAGGCCGGCTCCTACAATGAGCAGTTCTTC

V: TRBV24-1
J: TRBJ1-1
size: NA
D: NA
CDR3: CATSDSQEPGAFF
DNA: TGTGCCACCAGTGATTCACAGGAGCCTGGGGCTTTCTTT

V: TRBV2
J: TRBJ1-2
size: NA
D: NA
CDR3: CASSERGLYGYTF
DNA: TGTGCCAGCAGTGAGAGAGGGCTTTATGGCTACACCTTC

V: TRBV5-3
J: TRBJ1-1
size: NA
D: TRBD1
CDR3: CARSGRDRVNTEAFF
DNA: TGTGCCAGAAGTGGCAGGGACAGGGTGAACACTGAAGCTTTCTTT

V: TRBV18
J: TRBJ2-3
size: NA
D: TRBD2
CDR3: CASSPATSGDFTDTQYF
DNA: TGTGCCAGCTCACCCGCGACTAGCGGGGATTTCACAGATACGCAGTATTTT

V: TRBV10-3
J: TRBJ2-1
size: NA
D: TRBD2
CDR3: CAIQAGGYNEQFF
DNA: TGTGCCATCCAGGCGGGGGGATACAATGAGCAGTTCTTC

V: TRBV5-4
J: TRBJ1-1
size: NA
D: NA
CDR3: CASSLDRNTEAFF
DNA: TGTGCCAGCAGCCTAGACAGGAACACTGAAGCTTTCTTT

V: TRBV10-1
J: TRBJ1-1
size: NA
D: NA
CDR3: CASSDTGRNTEAFF
DNA: TGCGCCAGCAGTGACACAGGGAGGAACACTGAAGCTTTCTTT

V: TRBV19
J: TRBJ1-4
size: NA
D: NA
CDR3: CASSIYSGRNEKLFF
DNA: TGTGCCAGTAGTATATATTCAGGACGTAATGAAAAACTGTTTTTT

V: TRBV4-3
J: TRBJ1-1
size: NA
D: NA
CDR3: CASSQEIRLNTEAFF
DNA: TGCGCCAGCAGCCAAGAGATTCGACTGAACACTGAAGCTTTCTTT

V: TRBV28
J: TRBJ1-5
size: NA
D: TRBD1
CDR3: CASSSGQGVRSNQPQHF
DNA: TGTGCCAGCAGTTCGGGACAGGGGGTACGAAGCAATCAGCCCCAGCATTTT

V: TRBV9
J: TRBJ2-5
size: NA
D: TRBD2
CDR3: CASSVGAGVLGQETQYF
DNA: TGTGCCAGCAGCGTAGGTGCGGGGGTCCTAGGACAAGAGACCCAGTACTTC

V: TRBV4-1
J: TRBJ2-3
size: NA
D: NA
CDR3: CASSHRVSEADTQYF
DNA: TGCGCCAGCAGCCACAGGGTGAGTGAGGCAGATACGCAGTATTTT

V: TRBV5-4
J: TRBJ2-1
size: NA
D: TRBD2
CDR3: CASSFDLAGGRFF
DNA: TGTGCCAGCAGTTTTGACCTAGCGGGGGGTCGGTTCTTC

V: TRBV10-3
J: TRBJ2-6
size: NA
D: TRBD1
CDR3: CAIRPLTGLGANVLTF
DNA: TGTGCCATCAGGCCTTTGACAGGGCTGGGGGCCAACGTCCTGACTTTC

V: TRBV24-1
J: TRBJ1-5
size: NA
D: TRBD1
CDR3: CATSDSRQGGQPQHF
DNA: TGTGCCACCAGTGATTCCCGACAGGGTGGCCAGCCCCAGCATTTT

V: TRBV18
J: TRBJ2-1
size: NA
D: NA
CDR3: CASSPTQRVPQNEQFF
DNA: TGTGCCAGCTCACCCACCCAACGGGTACCTCAGAATGAGCAGTTCTTC

V: TRBV1
J: TRBJ2-3
size: NA
D: NA
CDR3: CTSSQVPGQKLGTQYF
DNA: TGCACCAGCAGCCAAGTGCCGGGACAGAAATTAGGTACGCAGTATTTT

V: TRBV10-3
J: TRBJ1-2
size: NA
D: NA
CDR3: CAISDPGLVGYTF
DNA: TGTGCCATCAGTGACCCAGGGTTGGTTGGCTACACCTTC

V: TRBV11-2
J: TRBJ1-4
size: NA
D: NA
CDR3: CASSPVGPNEKLFF
DNA: TGTGCCAGCAGCCCAGTAGGGCCAAATGAAAAACTGTTTTTT

V: TRBV28
J: TRBJ2-3
size: NA
D: NA
CDR3: CARRLHTDTQYF
DNA: TGTGCCAGGCGTCTACACACAGATACGCAGTATTTT

V: TRBV6-5
J: TRBJ1-1
size: NA
D: NA
CDR3: CASSYARVGNTEAFF
DNA: TGTGCCAGCAGTTACGCTAGGGTGGGGAACACTGAAGCTTTCTTT